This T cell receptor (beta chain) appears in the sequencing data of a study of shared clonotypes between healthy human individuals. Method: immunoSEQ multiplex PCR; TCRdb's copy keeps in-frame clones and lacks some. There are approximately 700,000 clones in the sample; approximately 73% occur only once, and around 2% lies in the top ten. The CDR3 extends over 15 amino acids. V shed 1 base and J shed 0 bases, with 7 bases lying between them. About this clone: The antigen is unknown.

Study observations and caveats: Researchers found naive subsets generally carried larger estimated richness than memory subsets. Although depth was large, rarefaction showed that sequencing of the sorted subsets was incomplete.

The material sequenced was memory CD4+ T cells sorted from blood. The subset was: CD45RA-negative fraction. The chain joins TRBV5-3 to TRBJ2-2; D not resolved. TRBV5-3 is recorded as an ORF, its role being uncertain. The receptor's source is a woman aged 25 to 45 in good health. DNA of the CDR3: TGTGCCAGAAGCTTGTTTAGGGCGAACACCGGGGAGCTGTTTTTT. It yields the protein CARSLFRANTGELFF.